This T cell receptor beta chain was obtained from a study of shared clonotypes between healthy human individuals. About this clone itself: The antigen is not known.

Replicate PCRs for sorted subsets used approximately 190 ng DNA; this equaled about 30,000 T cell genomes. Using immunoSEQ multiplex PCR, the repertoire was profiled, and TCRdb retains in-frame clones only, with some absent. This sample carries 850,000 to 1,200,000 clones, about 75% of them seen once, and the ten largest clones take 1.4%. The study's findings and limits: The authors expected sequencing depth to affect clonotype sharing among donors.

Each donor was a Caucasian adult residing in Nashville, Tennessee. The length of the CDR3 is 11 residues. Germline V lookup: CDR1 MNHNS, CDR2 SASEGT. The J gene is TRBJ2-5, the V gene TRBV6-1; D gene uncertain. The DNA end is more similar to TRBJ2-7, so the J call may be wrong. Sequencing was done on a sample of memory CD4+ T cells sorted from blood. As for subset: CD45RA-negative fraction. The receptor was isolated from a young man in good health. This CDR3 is CASSSVPEQYF. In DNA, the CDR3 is TGTGCCAGCAGTTCCGTGCCCGAGCAGTACTTC.